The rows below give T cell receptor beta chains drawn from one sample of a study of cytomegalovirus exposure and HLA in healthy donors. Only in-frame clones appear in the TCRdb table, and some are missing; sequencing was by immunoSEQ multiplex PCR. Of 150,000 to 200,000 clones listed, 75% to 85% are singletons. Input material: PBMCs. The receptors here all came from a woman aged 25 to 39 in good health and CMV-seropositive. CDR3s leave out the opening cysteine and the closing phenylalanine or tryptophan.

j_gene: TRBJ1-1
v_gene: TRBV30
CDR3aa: AWRSGTEAF

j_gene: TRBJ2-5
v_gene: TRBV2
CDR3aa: ASSGLRETQY

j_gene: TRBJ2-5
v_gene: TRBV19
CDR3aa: ASSNGGSEETQY

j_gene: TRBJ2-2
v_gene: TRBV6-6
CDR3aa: ASSYSPYTGELF

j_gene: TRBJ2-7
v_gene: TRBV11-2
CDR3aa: ASSPDGLAGRYEQY

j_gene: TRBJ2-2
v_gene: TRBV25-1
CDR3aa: ASSEYGEPTNTGELF

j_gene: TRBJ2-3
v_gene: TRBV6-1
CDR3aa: ASSSSTDTQY

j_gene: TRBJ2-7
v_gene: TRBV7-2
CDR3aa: ATTTGTNSYEQY

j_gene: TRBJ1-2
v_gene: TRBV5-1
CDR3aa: ASSGPGWGYT

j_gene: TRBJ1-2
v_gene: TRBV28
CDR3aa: ASRGRGVRDGYT

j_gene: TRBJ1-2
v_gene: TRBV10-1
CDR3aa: ASSPGTGEYGYT

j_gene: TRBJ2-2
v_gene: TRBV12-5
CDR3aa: ASGLVPAGGIEGTGELF

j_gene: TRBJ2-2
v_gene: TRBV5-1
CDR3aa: ASSLGLAGGELF

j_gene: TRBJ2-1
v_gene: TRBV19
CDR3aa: ASSRPGTSGYNEQF

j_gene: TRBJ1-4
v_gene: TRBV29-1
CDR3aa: SVARDWNEKLF

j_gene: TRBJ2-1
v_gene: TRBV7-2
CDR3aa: ASSYEGLLYNEQF

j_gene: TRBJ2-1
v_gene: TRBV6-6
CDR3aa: ASTLALEQF

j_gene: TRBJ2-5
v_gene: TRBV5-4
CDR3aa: ASSWRTSGQETQY

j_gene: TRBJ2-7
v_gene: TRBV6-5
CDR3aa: ASSYYGTGDYEQY

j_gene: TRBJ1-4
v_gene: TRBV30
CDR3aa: AWSPGADEKLF

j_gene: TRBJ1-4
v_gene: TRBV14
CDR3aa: ASSQGRGTGGEKLF

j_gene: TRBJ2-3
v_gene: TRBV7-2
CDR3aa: ASSMEPQLYSTDTQY

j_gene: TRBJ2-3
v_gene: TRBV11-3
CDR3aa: ASSLNPTGTDTQY

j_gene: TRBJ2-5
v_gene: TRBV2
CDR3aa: ASSEIRSRVLSRETQY